This passage covers 29 T cell receptor beta chains from one sample sequenced in a study of blood T cell repertoires in COVID-19. The method was immunoSEQ multiplex PCR; TCRdb's version includes in-frame clones alone and lacks a portion of them. Among about 200,000 clones listed, about 84% were seen once. Sequenced input: PBMCs or T cells enriched from blood (not recorded which). These receptor sequences come from a man in his forties with acute COVID-19.

This chain links TRBV2 with TRBJ2-7, with 8 bases identical to TRBD2. The CDR3 consists of 14 residues. Germline V gene sequence: CDR1 SNHLY, CDR2 FYNNEI. V trimming: 4 bases; J trimming: 4 bases; junction bases outside the gene matches: 6. Here the CDR3 DNA reads TGTGCCAGCAGTGTTGCGGGAGGAATTTACGAGCAGTACTTC. As protein: CASSVAGGIYEQYF.

The CDR3 DNA reads as TGCGCCAGCAGCTTTAGCGGGACGATCACCGGGGAGCTGTTTTTT. Translated: CASSFSGTITGELFF. The rearrangement uses TRBV5-1 and TRBJ2-2, with 8 bases identical to TRBD2. The J segment lost 4 bases and the V segment lost 2 bases, leaving 4 bases of the junction unmatched. The CDR3 runs 15 residues. Germline V gene data show CDR1 as SGHRS and CDR2 as YFSETQ.

The genes are TRBV6-1 and TRBJ2-2, with D hard to call. V lost 2 bases to trimming and J lost 4 bases, with 14 bases between them. Germline CDR1 is MNHNS and CDR2 is SASEGT. This CDR3 contains 16 residues. CDR3 protein: CASSERSPPSTGELFF. The DNA for the CDR3 is TGTGCCAGCAGTGAAAGAAGTCCCCCCAGCACCGGGGAGCTGTTTTTT.

The rearrangement uses TRBV6-2 or TRBV6-3 and TRBJ1-5; 7 nucleotides align to TRBD1. The CDR3 is 13 amino acids. CDR1 and CDR2 from the germline V gene are MNHEY and SVGEGT. V lost 4 bases, J lost 7 bases, and 4 bases stayed unmatched. The CDR3 region has the DNA TGTGCCAGCAGTTGGGACAGAGGCCAGCCCCAGCATTTT. Its protein product is CASSWDRGQPQHF.

The chain employs TRBV3-1 (or the pseudogene TRBV3-2) and TRBJ1-2; D is undetermined. This CDR3 region has 13 residues. Germline assignment: CDR1 LGHDT and CDR2 YNNKEL (reference sequence). Trimming removed 5 bases at V and 8 bases at J, with 15 bases between. The CDR3 loop reads CASSEGPVVGYTF. CDR3 in DNA: TGTGCCAGCAGCGAGGGTCCGGTAGTAGGCTACACCTTC.

This chain links TRBV9 with TRBJ2-2, with D hard to call. Between the trimmed V and J ends, which lost 0 bases and 8 bases, there was a span of 8 bases. The CDR3 loop spans 13 amino acids. Per germline, CDR1 SGDLS and CDR2 YYNGEE. The CDR3 loop reads CASSVVLRGELFF. The CDR3, as DNA: TGTGCCAGCAGCGTAGTCTTACGGGGGGAGCTGTTTTTT.

The chain couples TRBV29-1 to TRBJ1-1, with 7 positions matching TRBD1. The germline gives CDR1 SQVTM, CDR2 ANQGSEA. The V segment lost 6 bases and the J segment 1 base; nucleotides outside the gene matches: 5. This CDR3 has 13 residues. CDR3: CSVRTGKNTEAFF. The CDR3 nucleotides are TGCAGCGTCCGGACAGGAAAGAACACTGAAGCTTTCTTT.

V and J are TRBV5-1 and TRBJ2-3, with a tentative D call TRBD2 (6 bases). Deletions cut 4 bases from V and 6 bases from J, with 15 bases between. The CDR3 has 14 residues. Germline V gives CDR1 SGHRS, CDR2 YFSETQ. The CDR3 DNA follows: TGCGCCAGCAGCCCGGGACTGGGGCGGGATACGCAGTATTTT. It codes for CASSPGLGRDTQYF.

The chain joins TRBV6-5 to TRBJ1-2, with 10 bases that match TRBD1. The trim removed 5 bases at V and 7 bases at J, leaving 4 bases unmatched. The CDR3 consists of 13 residues. The germline V gene has CDR1 MNHEY and CDR2 SVGAGI. The CDR3 DNA reads TGTGCCAGCAGTCCGACAGGGGGCTCTGGCTACACCTTC. Its protein is CASSPTGGSGYTF.

This chain links TRBV11-2 with TRBJ2-7, with unresolved D. Trimming stripped 4 bases from V and 6 bases from J, with 13 bases between. CDR1 SGHAT and CDR2 FQNNGV come from the germline V gene. The CDR3 length is 13 residues. CDR3 residues: CASSSDSFFEQYF. In DNA form, the CDR3 reads TGTGCCAGCAGCTCTGACTCGTTCTTCGAGCAGTACTTC.

In this sample, this clone turned up once. The chain employs TRBV7-9 and TRBJ2-7, with TRBD1 matching 8 bases. CDR1 and CDR2 (germline): SEHNR, FQNEAQ (reference sequence). CDR3 length equals 15 residues. V lost 5 bases, J lost 5 bases, and 11 bases stayed unmatched. The CDR3: CASSPGQGKADEQYF. Written as DNA, the CDR3 is TGTGCCAGCAGCCCAGGACAGGGAAAGGCCGACGAGCAGTACTTC.

The genes are TRBV11-2 and TRBJ2-7; TRBD1 is a possible D gene (6 bases). The V gene's germline CDR1 is SGHAT and CDR2 FQNNGV. The CDR3 covers 14 residues. Trimming shortened V by 3 bases and J by 2 bases, and 11 bases separated the two germline ends. The DNA for the CDR3 is TGTGCCAGCAGCTTCGGAGGACAGCCCTACGAGCAGTACTTC. This gives the protein CASSFGGQPYEQYF.

The J gene is TRBJ2-3, the V gene TRBV5-4, with TRBD1 matching over 7 bases. Trimming removed 1 base from V and 0 bases from J; junction bases left unmatched: 2. The CDR3 extends over 15 amino acids. CDR1 is SGHNT and CDR2 is YYREEE in the germline V gene (reference sequence). The CDR3 sequence is CASSLRTGSTDTQYF. The CDR3 region has the DNA TGTGCCAGCAGCTTGAGGACAGGCAGCACAGATACGCAGTATTTT.

This chain links TRBV3-1 (or the pseudogene TRBV3-2) with TRBJ1-6; 8 nucleotides align to TRBD1. Per germline, CDR1 LGHDT and CDR2 YNNKEL (reference sequence). This CDR3 has 16 amino acids. The J segment lost 4 bases and the V segment lost 4 bases, leaving 6 bases of the junction unmatched. CDR3 residues: CASSPTGVGYNSPLHF. Here the CDR3 DNA reads TGTGCCAGCAGCCCGACAGGGGTTGGGTATAATTCACCCCTCCACTTT.

The DNA for the CDR3 is TGTGCCAGCAGTTTACGACAGAATTCGCCCACTGAAGCTTTCTTT. Translation: CASSLRQNSPTEAFF. The chain has TRBV27 and TRBJ1-1, with TRBD1 as a possible D gene (5 bases). V dropped 2 bases and J dropped 4 bases, with 14 bases sitting between them. Germline V gene lookup returns CDR1 MNHEY and CDR2 SMNVEV (reference sequence). This CDR3 spans 15 amino acids.

This chain joins TRBV11-2 and TRBJ2-1; 7 positions match TRBD2. V was pared by 5 bases and J by 5 bases, with 12 bases of the junction left unmatched. Germline V gene lookup returns CDR1 SGHAT and CDR2 FQNNGV. The CDR3 runs 16 residues. The CDR3 spells CASSPSLASGDNEQFF. The DNA of the CDR3 is TGTGCCAGCAGCCCCTCGTTGGCTAGCGGAGACAATGAGCAGTTCTTC.

V usage is TRBV5-5 and J usage is TRBJ1-2; TRBD1 might be the D (5 bases). V was clipped by 4 bases and J by 1 base, with 17 bases between them. Germline CDR1 and CDR2: SGHKS and YYEKEE (reference sequence). The CDR3 spans 16 residues. In DNA form, the CDR3 reads TGTGCCAGCAGCCACAACCCCGACAGCCTTAACTATGGCTACACCTTC. Translating gives CASSHNPDSLNYGYTF.

This clone was seen more than once but under ten times. Other DNA sequences from this sample encode an identical CDR3 as well. This sequence joins TRBV7-9 and TRBJ1-2; D possibly corresponds to TRBD1 (6 bases). Per the germline V gene, CDR1 is SEHNR and CDR2 is FQNEAQ (reference sequence). V was cut by 1 base and J by 3 bases, with 12 bases left in between. The CDR3 consists of 15 residues. The CDR3 loop reads CASSLGQAGDYGYTF. CDR3 DNA sequence: TGTGCCAGCAGCTTAGGACAGGCTGGGGACTATGGCTACACCTTC.

The V gene is TRBV28, the J gene TRBJ1-2; D not certain. This CDR3 contains 15 residues. Germline V gives CDR1 MDHEN, CDR2 SYDVKM. V lost 6 bases, J lost 0 bases, and 14 bases lay in between. Here the CDR3 DNA reads TGTGCCAGCAGACCCCCGGGAGATGCTAACTATGGCTACACCTTC. Translation gives CASRPPGDANYGYTF.

This chain connects TRBV7-2 to TRBJ2-7; D unclear. This CDR3 has 15 residues. Germline loops: CDR1 SGHTA, CDR2 FQGNSA. The V and J ends lost 3 bases and 2 bases respectively, with 14 bases between them. The CDR3: CASSFNAYSAYEQYF. The CDR3 coding sequence is TGTGCCAGCAGCTTTAATGCGTACAGTGCCTACGAGCAGTACTTC.

This sequence joins TRBV29-1 and TRBJ2-1; 11 nucleotides agree with TRBD2. Germline-derived CDR1 and CDR2 are SQVTM and ANQGSEA. This CDR3 comprises 13 residues. V lost 4 bases to trimming and J lost 15 bases; unmatched junction nucleotides: 11. The CDR3, as DNA: TGCAGCGTTGCCCTACAACTAGCGGGAGACCGGTTCTTC. This sequence encodes CSVALQLAGDRFF.

The table lists this clone with a count of one. The V gene is TRBV19, the J gene TRBJ2-1; D perhaps matches TRBD1 (5 bases). The V and J ends lost 3 bases and 4 bases respectively, with 10 bases between them. This CDR3 is 14 amino acids long. CDR1 is LNHDA and CDR2 is SQIVND in the germline V gene (reference sequence). CDR3 bases: TGTGCCAGTAGTATGGTTCAGGGATACAATGAGCAGTTCTTC. Translation: CASSMVQGYNEQFF.

CDR3 region: CAWNSWESDNEQFF. The CDR3 DNA reads TGTGCCTGGAATAGTTGGGAGTCCGACAATGAGCAGTTCTTC. The chain joins TRBV30 to TRBJ2-1; D is possibly TRBD2 (5 bases). This CDR3 is built from 14 residues. V was shortened by 4 bases and J by 5 bases, with 15 bases between the two germline ends. Per the germline V gene, CDR1 is GTSNPN and CDR2 is SVGIG (reference sequence).

Remarks on this clone: A read error may account for a junction end that differs from germline. The gene calls are TRBV30 and TRBJ1-1; unclear D gene. Germline V gene data show CDR1 as GTSNPN and CDR2 as SVGIG (reference sequence). The CDR3 extends over 10 amino acids. Written as DNA, the CDR3 is TGTGCCTGGAGTGGTGGAGTACTGGGTTTT. Translated, it gives CAWSGGVLGF.

This clone has just one count. For the CDR3, the DNA is TGTGCCAGCAGCTTTGCGGTCGAAAATGGCTACACCTTC. Its protein product is CASSFAVENGYTF. The V and J genes are TRBV7-9 and TRBJ1-2; D gene uncertain. CDR1 is SEHNR and CDR2 is FQNEAQ in the germline V gene (reference sequence). CDR3 length: 13 amino acids. Trimming removed 3 bases at V and 6 bases at J, with 11 bases between.

This clone was observed a few times. The chain is built from TRBV7-2 and TRBJ2-2; TRBD2 agrees at 11 bases. Per the germline V gene, CDR1 is SGHTA and CDR2 is FQGNSA. The V and J ends lost 1 base and 4 bases, in that order; junction bases with no gene match: 8. The CDR3 runs to 18 residues. This CDR3 reads CASSLVTSGSRITGELFF. CDR3 nucleotide sequence: TGTGCCAGCAGCTTAGTTACTAGCGGGAGTCGTATCACCGGGGAGCTGTTTTTT. The entire variable domain, with the rest obtained from reference TRBV7-2 and TRBJ2-2, is as follows: GAGVSQSPSNKVTEKGKDVELRCDPISGHTALYWYRQSLGQGLEFLIYFQGNSAPDKSGLPSDRFSAERTGGSVSTLTIQRTQQEDSAVYLCASSLVTSGSRITGELFFGEGSRLTVL.

This chain links TRBV19 with TRBJ2-7; 7 positions agree with TRBD2. Germline CDR1 reads LNHDA; CDR2 reads SQIVND (reference sequence). This CDR3 has 14 residues. The V segment lost 3 bases and the J segment 2 bases; nucleotides outside the gene matches: 4. The CDR3, as DNA: TGTGCCAGTAGTATTTCTAGCGGCCCCTACGAGCAGTACTTC. It is translated as CASSISSGPYEQYF.

This chain uses TRBV2 with TRBJ2-2; D is undetermined. V lost 1 base and J 6 bases, leaving 6 bases between the germline ends. Looked up from germline, CDR1 is SNHLY and CDR2 is FYNNEI. The CDR3 consists of 13 residues. The CDR3 is CASSEGHAGELFF. In nucleotides, the CDR3 is TGTGCCAGCAGTGAAGGGCACGCCGGGGAGCTGTTTTTT.

This chain joins TRBV30 and TRBJ2-7; no definite D call. The V gene lost 3 bases and the J gene lost 1 base, with 4 bases spanning the gap. The CDR3 runs to 11 residues. Looked up from germline, CDR1 is GTSNPN and CDR2 is SVGIG (reference sequence). CDR3 nucleotide sequence: TGTGCCTGGAGGTCGTCCTACGAGCAGTACTTC. Its translation is CAWRSSYEQYF.